This T cell receptor (beta chain) is from a study of monozygotic twins with inflammatory bowel disease. General study findings and limits: It was in IBD patients that TCRbeta diversity (inverse Simpson) was lower than in healthy co-twins.

Across eight separate reactions for each sample, cDNA was made. TCRdb reworked the 5' RACE reads into one entry per CDR3 protein, no DNA. The sample holds 200,000 to 250,000 distinct CDR3 sequences. Germline CDR1 reads SGDLS; CDR2 reads YYNGEE. The CDR3 contains 13 residues. Whole-blood total RNA was extracted without T cell sorting. Regarding this clonotype: The antigen is not known.

The sample taken for sequencing was blood. V usage is TRBV9 and J usage is TRBJ1-2. The receptor comes from a human donor with ulcerative colitis or Crohn's disease, or a healthy co-twin of an affected twin (not recorded which). CDR3 region: CASSVDHFYGYTF.